This T cell receptor beta chain was profiled in a study of response to subunit inactivated influenza vaccine. Only a few counts were recorded for this clonotype. The CDR3 spans 13 residues. V was pared by 1 base and J by 7 bases, with 13 bases between. Germline CDR1 SQVTM, CDR2 ANQGSEA. TCRdb called the RT-PCR reads again in MiXCR, with one record for every CDR3 protein. The data show some 540,000 distinct CDR3 sequences, approximately 22% seen once. This sample also appeared in a second study, on T cells expressing NK-cell markers. That publication notes: Libraries used 5'RACE template switching adding universal primer site and UMIs. Source material for TCR beta repertoires consisted of sorted CD3+CD56+NKG2C+, CD3+CD56+NKG2C- and CD3+CD56-NKG2C+ T cells. Among eight sequenced donors, seven carried HCMV seropositivity while one was seronegative. In six donors, dominant NKG2C+ clonotypes were about 1.0-7.0% of CD8+ T cells. There were a handful of donors in whom these clonotypes also led the CD3+CD56-NKG2C+ fraction.

The chain recombines TRBV29-1 with TRBJ1-1, with TRBD1 as a possible D gene (5 bases). Here the sequenced sample was CD4+ T cells sorted from PBMCs, taken approximately 13 days after vaccination. This receptor was identified in a man in his fifties who received an inactivated influenza vaccine. The CDR3 reads CSVEGGGRVEAFF. CDR3 DNA sequence: TGCAGCGTTGAAGGGGGCGGGAGGGTTGAAGCTTTCTTT.